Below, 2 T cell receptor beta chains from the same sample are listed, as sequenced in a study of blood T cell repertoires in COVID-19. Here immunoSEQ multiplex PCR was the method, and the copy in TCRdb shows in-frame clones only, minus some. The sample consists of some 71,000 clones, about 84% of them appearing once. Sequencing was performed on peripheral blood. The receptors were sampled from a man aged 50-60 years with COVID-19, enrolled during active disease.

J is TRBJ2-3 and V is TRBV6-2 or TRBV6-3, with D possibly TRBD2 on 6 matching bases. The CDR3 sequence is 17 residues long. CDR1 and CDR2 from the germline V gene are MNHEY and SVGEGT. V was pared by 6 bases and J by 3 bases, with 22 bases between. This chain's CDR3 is CASSTRSGGTKTDTQYF. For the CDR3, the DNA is TGTGCCAGCAGCACTCGCTCCGGGGGAACCAAAACAGATACGCAGTATTTT.

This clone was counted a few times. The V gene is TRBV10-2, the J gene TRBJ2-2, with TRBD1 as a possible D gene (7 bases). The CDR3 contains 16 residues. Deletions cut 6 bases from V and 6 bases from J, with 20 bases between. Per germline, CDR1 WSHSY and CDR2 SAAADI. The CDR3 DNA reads TGCGCCAGCAGGACAGGGCCCTCTTCGGGAGCCGGGGAGCTGTTTTTT. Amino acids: CASRTGPSSGAGELFF.